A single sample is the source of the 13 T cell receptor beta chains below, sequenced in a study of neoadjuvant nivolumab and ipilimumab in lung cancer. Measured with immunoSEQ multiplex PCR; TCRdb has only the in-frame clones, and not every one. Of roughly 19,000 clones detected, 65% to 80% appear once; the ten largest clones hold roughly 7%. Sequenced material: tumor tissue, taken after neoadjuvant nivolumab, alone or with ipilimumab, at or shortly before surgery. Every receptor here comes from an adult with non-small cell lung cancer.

The CDR3 DNA sequence: TGTGCCCGTGGGACCGGGACCGCTTCCTACAATGAGCAGTTCTTC. It encodes CARGTGTASYNEQFF. The chain uses TRBV30 and TRBJ2-1, with D possibly called TRBD1 or TRBD2 (5 bases each). Germline loops: CDR1 GTSNPN, CDR2 SVGIG (reference sequence). V lost 8 bases, J lost 1 base, and 18 bases lay in between. The CDR3 is made up of 15 amino acids.

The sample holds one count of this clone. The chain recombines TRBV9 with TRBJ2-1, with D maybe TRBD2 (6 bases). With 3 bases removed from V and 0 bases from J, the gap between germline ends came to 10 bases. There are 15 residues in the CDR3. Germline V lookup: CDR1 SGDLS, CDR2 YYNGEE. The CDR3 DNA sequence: TGTGCCAGCAGCGATGGACTACGCTCCTACAATGAGCAGTTCTTC. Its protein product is CASSDGLRSYNEQFF. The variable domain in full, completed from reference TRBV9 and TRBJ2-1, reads DSGVTQTPKHLITATGQRVTLRCSPRSGDLSVYWYQQSLDQGLQFLIQYYNGEERAKGNILERFSAQQFPDLHSELNLSSLELGDSALYFCASSDGLRSYNEQFFGPGTRLTVL.

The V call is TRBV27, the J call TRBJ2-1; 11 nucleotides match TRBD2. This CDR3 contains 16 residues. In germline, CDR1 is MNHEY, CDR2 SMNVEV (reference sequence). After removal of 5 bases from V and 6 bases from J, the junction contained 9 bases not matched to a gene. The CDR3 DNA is TGTGCCAGCAGTACGATAGCGGGAGGGGGGCCCAATGAGCAGTTCTTC. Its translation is CASSTIAGGGPNEQFF.

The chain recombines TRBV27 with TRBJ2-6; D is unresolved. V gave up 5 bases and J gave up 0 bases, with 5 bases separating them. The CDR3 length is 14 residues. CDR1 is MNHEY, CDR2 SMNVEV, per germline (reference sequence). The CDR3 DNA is TGTGCCAGCAGTGACCTCTCTGGGGCCAACGTCCTGACTTTC. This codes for CASSDLSGANVLTF.

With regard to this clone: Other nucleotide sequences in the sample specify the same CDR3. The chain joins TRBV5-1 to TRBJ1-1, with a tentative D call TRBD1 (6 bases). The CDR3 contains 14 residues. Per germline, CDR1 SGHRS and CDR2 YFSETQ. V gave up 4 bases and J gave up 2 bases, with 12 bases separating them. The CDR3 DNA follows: TGCGCCAGCAGCAGCTCTGGGGGCAACACTGAAGCTTTCTTT. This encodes CASSSSGGNTEAFF.

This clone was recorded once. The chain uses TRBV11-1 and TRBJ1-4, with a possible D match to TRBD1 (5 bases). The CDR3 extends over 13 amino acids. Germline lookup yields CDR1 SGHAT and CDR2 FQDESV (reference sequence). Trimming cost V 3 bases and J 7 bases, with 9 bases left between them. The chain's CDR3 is CASSFQGGEKLFF. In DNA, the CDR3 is TGTGCCAGCAGCTTCCAGGGAGGTGAAAAACTGTTTTTT.

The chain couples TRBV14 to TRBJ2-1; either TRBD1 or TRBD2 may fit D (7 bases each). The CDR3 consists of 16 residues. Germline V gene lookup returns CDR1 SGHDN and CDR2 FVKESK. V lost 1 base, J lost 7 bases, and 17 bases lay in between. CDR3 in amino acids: CASSQGGSAGQNEQFF. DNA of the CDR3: TGTGCCAGCAGCCAAGGGGGCTCAGCGGGACAGAATGAGCAGTTCTTC.

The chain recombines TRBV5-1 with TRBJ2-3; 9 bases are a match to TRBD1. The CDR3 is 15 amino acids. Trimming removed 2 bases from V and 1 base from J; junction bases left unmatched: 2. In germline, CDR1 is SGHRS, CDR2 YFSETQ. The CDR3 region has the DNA TGCGCCAGCAGCTTACAGGGGGCTGGCACAGATACGCAGTATTTT. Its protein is CASSLQGAGTDTQYF.

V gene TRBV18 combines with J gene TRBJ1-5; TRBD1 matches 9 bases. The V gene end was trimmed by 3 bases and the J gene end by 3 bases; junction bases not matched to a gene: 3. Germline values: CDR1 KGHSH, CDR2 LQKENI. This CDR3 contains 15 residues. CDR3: CASSPRDRANQPQHF. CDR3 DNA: TGTGCCAGCTCACCCCGGGACAGGGCCAATCAGCCCCAGCATTTT.

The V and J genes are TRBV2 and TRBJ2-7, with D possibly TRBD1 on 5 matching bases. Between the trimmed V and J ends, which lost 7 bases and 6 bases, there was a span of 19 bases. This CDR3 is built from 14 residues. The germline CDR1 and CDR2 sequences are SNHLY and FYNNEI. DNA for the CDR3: TGTGCCAGCATCCCAGGCTTGTGGCAGGGCGAGCAGTACTTC. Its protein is CASIPGLWQGEQYF. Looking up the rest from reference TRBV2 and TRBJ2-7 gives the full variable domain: EPEVTQTPSHQVTQMGQEVILRCVPISNHLYFYWYRQILGQKVEFLVSFYNNEISEKSEIFDDQFSVERPDGSNFTLKIRSTKLEDSAMYFCASIPGLWQGEQYFGPGTRLTVT.

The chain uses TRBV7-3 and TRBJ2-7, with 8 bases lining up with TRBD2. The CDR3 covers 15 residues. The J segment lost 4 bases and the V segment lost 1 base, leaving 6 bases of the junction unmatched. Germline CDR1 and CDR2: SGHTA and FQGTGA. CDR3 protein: CASSLSSGIPYEQYF. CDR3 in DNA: TGTGCCAGCAGCTTAAGTAGCGGGATTCCATACGAGCAGTACTTC.

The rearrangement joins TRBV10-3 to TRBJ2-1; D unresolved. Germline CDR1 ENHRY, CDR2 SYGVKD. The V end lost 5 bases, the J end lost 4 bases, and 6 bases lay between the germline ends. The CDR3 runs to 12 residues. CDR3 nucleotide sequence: TGTGCCATCAGTAGGTTATACAATGAGCAGTTCTTC. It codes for CAISRLYNEQFF.

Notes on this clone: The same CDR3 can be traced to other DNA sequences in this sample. The CDR3, as DNA: TGTGCCAGCAGCTTTCAGGGGGCTGGAAACACCATATATTTT. It translates to CASSFQGAGNTIYF. The chain couples TRBV7-2 to TRBJ1-3; 7 bases are a match to TRBD1. From germline, CDR1 is SGHTA and CDR2 FQGNSA. This CDR3 is 14 amino acids long. The V gene end was trimmed by 3 bases and the J gene end by 2 bases; junction bases not matched to a gene: 1.